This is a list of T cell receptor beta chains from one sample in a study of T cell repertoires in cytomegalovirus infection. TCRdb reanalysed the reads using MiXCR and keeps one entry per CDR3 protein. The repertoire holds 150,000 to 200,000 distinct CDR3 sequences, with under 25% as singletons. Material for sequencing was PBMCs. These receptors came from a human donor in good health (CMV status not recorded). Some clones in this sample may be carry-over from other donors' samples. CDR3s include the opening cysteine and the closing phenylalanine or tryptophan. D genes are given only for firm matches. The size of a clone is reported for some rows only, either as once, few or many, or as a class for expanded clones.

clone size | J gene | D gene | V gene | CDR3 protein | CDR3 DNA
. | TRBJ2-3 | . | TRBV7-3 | CASSPQAGGTDTQYF | TGTGCCAGCAGCCCTCAAGCCGGGGGCACAGATACGCAGTATTTT
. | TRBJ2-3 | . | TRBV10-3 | CAISESTDTQYF | TGTGCCATCAGTGAGTCCACAGATACGCAGTATTTT
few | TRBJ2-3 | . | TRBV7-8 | CASSLRIFVPGDTQYF | TGTGCCAGCAGCTTAAGGATCTTCGTCCCCGGAGATACGCAGTATTTT
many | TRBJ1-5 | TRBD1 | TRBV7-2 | CASSLSQGGNSNQPQHF | TGTGCCAGCAGCTTATCCCAGGGGGGGAATAGCAATCAGCCCCAGCATTTT
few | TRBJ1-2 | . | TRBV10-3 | CAISELGTVPGYTF | TGTGCCATCAGTGAATTAGGGACTGTTCCTGGCTACACCTTC
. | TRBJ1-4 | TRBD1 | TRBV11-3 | CASSFRDRGGEKLFF | TGTGCCAGCAGCTTCCGCGACAGGGGCGGTGAAAAACTGTTTTTT
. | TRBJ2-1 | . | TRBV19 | CASSISGHSYNEQFF | TGTGCCAGTAGTATATCAGGACACTCCTACAATGAGCAGTTCTTC
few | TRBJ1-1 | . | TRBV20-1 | CSPRTGNTEAFF | TGCAGCCCCAGGACGGGGAACACTGAAGCTTTCTTT
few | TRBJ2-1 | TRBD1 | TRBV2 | CASRATGLGHNEQFF | TGTGCCAGCAGAGCGACAGGGTTGGGCCACAATGAGCAGTTCTTC
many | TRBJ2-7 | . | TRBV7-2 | CASSRDLTYEQYF | TGTGCCAGCAGCCGGGACTTGACCTACGAGCAGTACTTC
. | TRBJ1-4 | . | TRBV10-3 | CAISDQMGRPGSTNEKLFF | TGTGCCATCAGTGACCAAATGGGACGGCCAGGGTCCACTAATGAAAAACTGTTTTTT
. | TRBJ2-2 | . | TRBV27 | CASSLPDRTSGELFF | TGTGCCAGCAGTCTCCCCGACAGGACCTCCGGGGAGCTGTTTTTT
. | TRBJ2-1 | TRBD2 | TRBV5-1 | CASSPSGSENEQFF | TGCGCCAGCAGTCCTAGCGGGAGCGAGAATGAGCAGTTCTTC
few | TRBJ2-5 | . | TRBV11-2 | CASSLGGLAGRSETQYF | TGTGCCAGCAGCTTAGGAGGATTGGCAGGGCGATCGGAGACCCAGTACTTC
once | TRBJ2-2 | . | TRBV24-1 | CATSGLKVGELFF | TGTGCCACCAGCGGACTGAAAGTAGGGGAGCTGTTTTTT
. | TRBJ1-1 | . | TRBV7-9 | CASSRVTENTEAFF | TGTGCCAGCAGCCGCGTGACGGAGAACACTGAAGCTTTCTTT
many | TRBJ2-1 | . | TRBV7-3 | CASSPTTNPSYNEQFF | TGTGCCAGCAGCCCAACCACTAACCCATCCTACAATGAGCAGTTCTTC